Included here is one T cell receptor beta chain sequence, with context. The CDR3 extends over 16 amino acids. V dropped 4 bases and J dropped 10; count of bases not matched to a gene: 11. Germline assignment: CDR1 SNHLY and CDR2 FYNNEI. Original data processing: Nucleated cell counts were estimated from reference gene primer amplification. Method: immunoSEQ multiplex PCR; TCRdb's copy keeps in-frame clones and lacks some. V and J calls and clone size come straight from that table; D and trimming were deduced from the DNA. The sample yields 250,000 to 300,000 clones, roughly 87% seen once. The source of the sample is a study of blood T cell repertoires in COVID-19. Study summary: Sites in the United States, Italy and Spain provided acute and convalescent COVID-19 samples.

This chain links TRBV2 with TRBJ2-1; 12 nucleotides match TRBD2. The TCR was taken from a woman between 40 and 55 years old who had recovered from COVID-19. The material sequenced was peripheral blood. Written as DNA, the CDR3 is TGTGCCAGCAGTGCCGAACTAGCGGGAGGCTCTCGGGAGCAGTTCTTC. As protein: CASSAELAGGSREQFF. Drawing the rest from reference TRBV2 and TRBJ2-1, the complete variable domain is EPEVTQTPSHQVTQMGQEVILRCVPISNHLYFYWYRQILGQKVEFLVSFYNNEISEKSEIFDDQFSVERPDGSNFTLKIRSTKLEDSAMYFCASSAELAGGSREQFFGPGTRLTVL.